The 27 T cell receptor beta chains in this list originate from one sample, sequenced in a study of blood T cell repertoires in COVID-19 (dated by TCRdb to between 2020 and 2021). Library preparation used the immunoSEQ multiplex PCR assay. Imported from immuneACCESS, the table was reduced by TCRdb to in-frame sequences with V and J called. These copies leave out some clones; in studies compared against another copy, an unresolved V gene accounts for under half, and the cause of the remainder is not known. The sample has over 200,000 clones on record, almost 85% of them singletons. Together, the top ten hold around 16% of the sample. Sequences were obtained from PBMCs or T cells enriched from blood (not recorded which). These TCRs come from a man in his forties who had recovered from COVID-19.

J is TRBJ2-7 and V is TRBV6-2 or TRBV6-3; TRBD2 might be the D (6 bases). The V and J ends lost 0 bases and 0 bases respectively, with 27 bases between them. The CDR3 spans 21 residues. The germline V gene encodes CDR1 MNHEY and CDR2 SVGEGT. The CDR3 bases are TGTGCCAGCAGTTACTCTGATGTGGGAGGTGGCCCCGGGACTCACTCCTACGAGCAGTACTTC. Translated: CASSYSDVGGGPGTHSYEQYF.

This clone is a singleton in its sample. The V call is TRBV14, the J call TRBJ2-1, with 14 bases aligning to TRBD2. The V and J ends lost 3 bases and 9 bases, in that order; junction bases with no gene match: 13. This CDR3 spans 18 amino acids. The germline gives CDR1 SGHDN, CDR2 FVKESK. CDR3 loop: CASSQLWVTSGREGEQFF. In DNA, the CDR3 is TGTGCCAGCAGCCAGCTGTGGGTGACTAGCGGGAGGGAAGGTGAGCAGTTCTTC.

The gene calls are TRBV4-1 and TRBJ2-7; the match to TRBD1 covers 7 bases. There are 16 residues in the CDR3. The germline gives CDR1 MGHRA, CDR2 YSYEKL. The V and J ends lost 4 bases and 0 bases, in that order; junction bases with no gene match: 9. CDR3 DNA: TGCGCCAGCAGCCCCACAGGGGCTAGGGCCTCCTACGAGCAGTACTTC. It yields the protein CASSPTGARASYEQYF.

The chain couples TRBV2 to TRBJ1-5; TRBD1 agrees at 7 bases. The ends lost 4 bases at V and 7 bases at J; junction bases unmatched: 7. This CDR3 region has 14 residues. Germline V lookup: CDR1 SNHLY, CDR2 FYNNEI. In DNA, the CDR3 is TGTGCCAGCAGTGTTGGGGCAGGGGGACAGCCCCAGCATTTT. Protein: CASSVGAGGQPQHF.

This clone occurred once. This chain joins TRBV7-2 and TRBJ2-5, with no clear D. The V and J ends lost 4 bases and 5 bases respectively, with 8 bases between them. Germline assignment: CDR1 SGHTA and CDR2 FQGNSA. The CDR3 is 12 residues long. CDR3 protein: CASSYRSETQYF. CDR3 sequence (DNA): TGTGCCAGCAGCTACCGAAGCGAGACCCAGTACTTC.

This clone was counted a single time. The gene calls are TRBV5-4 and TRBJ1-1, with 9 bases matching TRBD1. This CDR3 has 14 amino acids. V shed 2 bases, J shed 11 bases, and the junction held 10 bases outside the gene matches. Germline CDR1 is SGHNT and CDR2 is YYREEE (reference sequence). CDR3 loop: CASSLIGTGPGAFF. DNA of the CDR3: TGTGCCAGCAGCTTAATTGGGACAGGGCCTGGCGCTTTCTTT.

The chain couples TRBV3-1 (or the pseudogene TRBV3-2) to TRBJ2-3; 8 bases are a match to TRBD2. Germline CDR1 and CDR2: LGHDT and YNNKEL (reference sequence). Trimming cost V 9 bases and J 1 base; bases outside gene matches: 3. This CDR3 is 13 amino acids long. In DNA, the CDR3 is TGTGCCAGTAAAGCGGGGGGCACAGATACGCAGTATTTT. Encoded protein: CASKAGGTDTQYF.

The CDR3 loop is CAISETDRGTTPLHF. The CDR3 DNA reads TGTGCCATCAGTGAAACCGACAGGGGGACGACACCCCTCCACTTT. V and J are TRBV10-3 and TRBJ1-6, with 9 nucleotides matching TRBD1. CDR1 and CDR2 (germline): ENHRY, SYGVKD. The CDR3 consists of 15 residues. The junction had 8 bases not matched to a gene; V was cut back by 3 bases and J by 11 bases.

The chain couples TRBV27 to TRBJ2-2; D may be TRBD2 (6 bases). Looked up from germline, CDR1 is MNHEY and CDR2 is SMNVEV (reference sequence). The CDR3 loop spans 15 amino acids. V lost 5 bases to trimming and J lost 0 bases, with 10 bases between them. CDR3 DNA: TGTGCCAGCAGTATCCGGGGGACGAACACCGGGGAGCTGTTTTTT. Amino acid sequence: CASSIRGTNTGELFF.

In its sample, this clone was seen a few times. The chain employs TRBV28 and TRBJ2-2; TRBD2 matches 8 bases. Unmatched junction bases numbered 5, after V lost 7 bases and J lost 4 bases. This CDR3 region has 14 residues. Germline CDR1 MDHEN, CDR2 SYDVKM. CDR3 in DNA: TGTGCCAGCATTCGGACTAGCCCCACCGGGGAGCTGTTTTTT. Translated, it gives CASIRTSPTGELFF.

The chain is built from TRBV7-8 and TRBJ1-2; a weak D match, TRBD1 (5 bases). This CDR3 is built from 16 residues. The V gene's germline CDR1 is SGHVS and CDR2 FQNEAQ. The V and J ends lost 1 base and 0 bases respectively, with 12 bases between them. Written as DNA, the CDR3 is TGTGCCAGCAGCTTAGAATACAGGATAGCTAACTATGGCTACACCTTC. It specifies CASSLEYRIANYGYTF.

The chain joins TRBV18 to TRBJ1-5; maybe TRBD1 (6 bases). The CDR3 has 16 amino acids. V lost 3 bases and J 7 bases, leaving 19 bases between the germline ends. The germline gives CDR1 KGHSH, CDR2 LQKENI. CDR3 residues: CASSPPTGQGQQPQHF. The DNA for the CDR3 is TGTGCCAGCTCACCGCCTACTGGGCAGGGGCAACAGCCCCAGCATTTT.

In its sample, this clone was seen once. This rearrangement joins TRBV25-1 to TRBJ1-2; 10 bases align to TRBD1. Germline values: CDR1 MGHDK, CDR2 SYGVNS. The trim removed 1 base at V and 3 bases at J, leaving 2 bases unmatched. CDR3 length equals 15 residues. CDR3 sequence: CASSEWTGGDYGYTF. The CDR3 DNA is TGTGCCAGCAGTGAATGGACAGGGGGGGACTATGGCTACACCTTC.

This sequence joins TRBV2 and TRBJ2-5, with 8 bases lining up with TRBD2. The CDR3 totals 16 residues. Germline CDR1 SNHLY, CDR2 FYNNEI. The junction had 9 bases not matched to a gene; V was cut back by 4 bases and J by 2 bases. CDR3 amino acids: CASSGPSGFRQETQYF. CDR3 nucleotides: TGTGCCAGCAGTGGCCCTAGCGGGTTTAGGCAAGAGACCCAGTACTTC. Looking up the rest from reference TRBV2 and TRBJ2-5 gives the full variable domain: EPEVTQTPSHQVTQMGQEVILRCVPISNHLYFYWYRQILGQKVEFLVSFYNNEISEKSEIFDDQFSVERPDGSNFTLKIRSTKLEDSAMYFCASSGPSGFRQETQYFGPGTRLLVL.

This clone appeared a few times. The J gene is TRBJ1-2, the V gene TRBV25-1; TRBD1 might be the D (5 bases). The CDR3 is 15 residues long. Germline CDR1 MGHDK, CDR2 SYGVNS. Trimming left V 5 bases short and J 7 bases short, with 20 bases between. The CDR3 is CASSWGSGIWGGYTF. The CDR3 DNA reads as TGTGCCAGCAGTTGGGGGAGCGGGATATGGGGTGGCTACACCTTC.

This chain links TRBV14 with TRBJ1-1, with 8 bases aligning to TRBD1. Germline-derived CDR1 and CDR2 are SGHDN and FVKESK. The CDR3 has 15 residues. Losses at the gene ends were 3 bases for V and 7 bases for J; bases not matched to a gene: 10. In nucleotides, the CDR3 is TGTGCCAGCAGCCAGTATGGCAGGGGGCAGGGTGAAGCTTTCTTT. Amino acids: CASSQYGRGQGEAFF.

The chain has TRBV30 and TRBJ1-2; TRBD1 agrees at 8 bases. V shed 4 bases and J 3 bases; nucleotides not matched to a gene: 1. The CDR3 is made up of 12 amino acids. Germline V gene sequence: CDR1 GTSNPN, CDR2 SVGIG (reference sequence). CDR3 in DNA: TGTGCCTGGACAGGGGGCGACTATGGCTACACCTTC. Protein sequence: CAWTGGDYGYTF.

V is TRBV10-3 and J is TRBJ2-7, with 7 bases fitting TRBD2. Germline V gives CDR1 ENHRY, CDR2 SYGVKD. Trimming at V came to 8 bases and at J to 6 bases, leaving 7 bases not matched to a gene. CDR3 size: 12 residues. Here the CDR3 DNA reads TGTGCCATCGGCGGGGGAATTCCCGAGCAGTACTTC. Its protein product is CAIGGGIPEQYF.

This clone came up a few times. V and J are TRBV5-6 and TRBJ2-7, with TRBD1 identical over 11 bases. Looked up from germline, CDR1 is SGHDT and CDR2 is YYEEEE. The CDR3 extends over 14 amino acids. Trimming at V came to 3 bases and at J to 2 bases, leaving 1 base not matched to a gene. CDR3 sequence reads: CASSWDRGTYEQYF. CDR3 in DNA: TGTGCCAGCAGCTGGGACAGGGGGACCTACGAGCAGTACTTC.

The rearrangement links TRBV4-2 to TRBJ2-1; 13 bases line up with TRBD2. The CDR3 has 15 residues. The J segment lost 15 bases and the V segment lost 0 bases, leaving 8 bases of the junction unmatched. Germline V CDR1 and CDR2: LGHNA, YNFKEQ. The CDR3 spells CASSQEELAGGLWFF. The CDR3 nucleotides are TGTGCCAGCAGCCAAGAGGAACTAGCGGGAGGGTTGTGGTTCTTC.

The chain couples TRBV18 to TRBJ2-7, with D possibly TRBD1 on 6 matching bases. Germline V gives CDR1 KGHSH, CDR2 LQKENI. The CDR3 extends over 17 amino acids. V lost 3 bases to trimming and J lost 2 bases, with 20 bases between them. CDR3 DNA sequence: TGTGCCAGCTCACCCGATCTAATTTACAGGGTAACCTACGAGCAGTACTTC. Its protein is CASSPDLIYRVTYEQYF.

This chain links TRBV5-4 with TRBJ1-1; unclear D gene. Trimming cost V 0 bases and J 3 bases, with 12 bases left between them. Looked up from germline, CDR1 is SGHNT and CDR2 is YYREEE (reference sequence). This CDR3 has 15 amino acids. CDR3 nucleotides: TGTGCCAGCAGCTTGGCCCGGGGTGGTGACACTGAAGCTTTCTTT. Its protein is CASSLARGGDTEAFF.

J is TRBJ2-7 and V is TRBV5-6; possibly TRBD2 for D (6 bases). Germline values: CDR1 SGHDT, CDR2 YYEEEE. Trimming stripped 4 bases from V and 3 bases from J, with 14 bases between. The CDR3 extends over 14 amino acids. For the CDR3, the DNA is TGTGCCAGCAGCCTCCGCCGGGGGATCTACGAGCAGTACTTC. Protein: CASSLRRGIYEQYF.

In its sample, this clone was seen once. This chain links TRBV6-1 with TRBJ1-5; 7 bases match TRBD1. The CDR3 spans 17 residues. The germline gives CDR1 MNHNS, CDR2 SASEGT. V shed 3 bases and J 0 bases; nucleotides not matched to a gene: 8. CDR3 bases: TGTGCCAGCAGTGAGAGGGGACAGCCCTTTAGCAATCAGCCCCAGCATTTT. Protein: CASSERGQPFSNQPQHF.

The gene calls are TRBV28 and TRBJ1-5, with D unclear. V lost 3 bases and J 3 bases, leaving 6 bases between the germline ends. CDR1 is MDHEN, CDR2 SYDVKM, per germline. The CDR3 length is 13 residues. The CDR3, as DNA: TGTGCCAGCAGTTTCCAGATCAATCAGCCCCAGCATTTT. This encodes CASSFQINQPQHF.

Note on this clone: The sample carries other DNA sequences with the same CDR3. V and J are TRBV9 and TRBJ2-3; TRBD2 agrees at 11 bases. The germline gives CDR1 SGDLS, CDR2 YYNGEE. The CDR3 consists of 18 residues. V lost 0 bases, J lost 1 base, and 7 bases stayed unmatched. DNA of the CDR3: TGTGCCAGCAGCGTAGCCCGTACTAGCGGGGGTCGCACAGATACGCAGTATTTT. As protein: CASSVARTSGGRTDTQYF.

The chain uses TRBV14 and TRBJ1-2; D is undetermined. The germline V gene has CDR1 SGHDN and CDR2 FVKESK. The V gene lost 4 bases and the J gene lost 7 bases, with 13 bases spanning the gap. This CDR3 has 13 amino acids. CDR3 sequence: CASSLLPQAGYTF. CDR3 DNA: TGTGCCAGCAGCCTCCTCCCTCAGGCTGGCTACACCTTC. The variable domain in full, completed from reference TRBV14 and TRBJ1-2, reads EAGVTQFPSHSVIEKGQTVTLRCDPISGHDNLYWYRRVMGKEIKFLLHFVKESKQDESGMPNNRFLAERTGGTYSTLKVQPAELEDSGVYFCASSLLPQAGYTFGSGTRLTVV.